The next 18 T cell receptor beta chains were all read from a single sample in a study of regulatory T cells in long-lasting Graves disease. In building TCR beta libraries, iRepertoire HTBI primers were used together with Arm-PCR of CDR3 regions. TCRdb re-derived calls from the multiplex PCR reads in MiXCR, one entry per CDR3 protein. The data hold roughly 400,000 distinct CDR3 sequences, with roughly a fifth observed a single time. Time point here: persistent/refractory GD, antithyroid drugs over 5 years with positive TRAb. PBMC-derived RNA was used for the TCR library. The sequenced sample was peripheral blood mononuclear cells (PBMCs), obtained when the disease was refractory, from a patient treated with antithyroid drugs. These receptors were collected from a female donor with Graves disease.

This clonotype was counted ten times or more. V usage is TRBV30 and J usage is TRBJ1-1; D is unresolved. Per germline, CDR1 GTSNPN and CDR2 SVGIG (reference sequence). Trimming cost V 2 bases and J 1 base, with 11 bases left between them. This CDR3 is 14 amino acids long. The CDR3 nucleotides are TGTGCCTGGAGTAACAGCCTTGGGAACACTGAAGCTTTCTTT. Amino acids: CAWSNSLGNTEAFF.

The chain employs TRBV10-3 and TRBJ1-1; D gene ambiguous. The CDR3 has 13 amino acids. The germline CDR1 and CDR2 sequences are ENHRY and SYGVKD. V lost 6 bases, J lost 1 base, and 9 bases lay in between. As DNA, the CDR3 is TGTGCCATCAGAGCCGGGAAGAACACTGAAGCTTTCTTT. Translation gives CAIRAGKNTEAFF.

The chain combines TRBV20-1 with TRBJ2-3; TRBD2 matches at 7 bases. This CDR3 contains 15 residues. CDR1 DFQATT and CDR2 SNEGSKA come from the germline V gene (reference sequence). The CDR3 sequence is CSIRREGGSTDTQYF. The CDR3 coding sequence is TGCAGCATACGAAGGGAGGGTGGAAGCACAGATACGCAGTATTTT.

The V call is TRBV29-1, the J call TRBJ1-5; D not resolved. V was pared by 4 bases and J by 3 bases, with 10 bases between. Per the germline V gene, CDR1 is SQVTM and CDR2 is ANQGSEA. This CDR3 spans 13 amino acids. DNA for the CDR3: TGCAGCGTTGGGGAACAGAACAATCAGCCCCAGCATTTT. It encodes CSVGEQNNQPQHF.

In this sample, this clonotype turned up many times. The chain combines TRBV2 with TRBJ2-7; D is unclear. Between the trimmed V and J ends, which lost 6 bases and 3 bases, there was a span of 12 bases. Germline CDR1 reads SNHLY; CDR2 reads FYNNEI. This CDR3 is 13 amino acids long. CDR3 sequence: CASRTGGIYEQYF. The CDR3 coding sequence is TGTGCCAGCAGGACGGGTGGTATCTACGAGCAGTACTTC.

The rearrangement joins TRBV19 to TRBJ2-7; D call uncertain. The CDR3 spans 14 residues. CDR1 LNHDA and CDR2 SQIVND come from the germline V gene (reference sequence). V dropped 5 bases and J dropped 0 bases, with 11 bases sitting between them. CDR3 coding DNA: TGTGCCAGTAGTTTACGGGCGAGCTCCTACGAGCAGTACTTC. Residues: CASSLRASSYEQYF.

This clonotype was seen ten or more times. This chain joins TRBV10-3 and TRBJ2-7; no reliable D call. Trimming removed 0 bases from V and 3 bases from J, with 3 bases in between. This CDR3 has 12 amino acids. Germline V lookup: CDR1 ENHRY, CDR2 SYGVKD. CDR3 sequence (DNA): TGTGCCATCAGTGAGTCCCTCTACGAGCAGTACTTC. The encoded protein is CAISESLYEQYF.

In its sample, this clonotype was seen a few times. V and J are TRBV20-1 and TRBJ1-1; D is unclear. The CDR3 is 14 amino acids. CDR1 DFQATT and CDR2 SNEGSKA come from the germline V gene (reference sequence). V lost 4 bases, J lost 2 bases, and 14 bases lay in between. The CDR3 reads CSAKDPNANTEAFF. In nucleotides, the CDR3 is TGCAGTGCTAAGGACCCCAACGCCAACACTGAAGCTTTCTTT.

The chain combines TRBV4-2 with TRBJ2-7; 11 positions match TRBD1. This CDR3 contains 16 residues. Germline assignment: CDR1 LGHNA and CDR2 YNFKEQ. Trimming took 1 base from V and 4 from J; bases not matched to a gene: 6. CDR3 bases: TGTGCCAGCAGCCAAGTGGGGACAGGGGGGATGTACGAGCAGTACTTC. As protein: CASSQVGTGGMYEQYF.

This clonotype was observed at least ten times. The chain carries TRBV2 and TRBJ2-7, with D possibly TRBD1 on 6 matching bases. Germline V CDR1 and CDR2: SNHLY, FYNNEI. With 3 bases removed from V and 12 bases from J, the gap between germline ends came to 12 bases. The CDR3 totals 11 residues. The CDR3 DNA reads as TGTGCCAGCAGTGAGGACAGTCTAGCGTACTTC. It translates to CASSEDSLAYF.

In this sample, this clonotype turned up a few times. CDR3 sequence reads: CASSLRTVYEQYF. In DNA form, the CDR3 reads TGTGCCAGCAGCCTCCGGACAGTCTACGAGCAGTACTTC. V and J are TRBV5-5 and TRBJ2-7, with D maybe TRBD1 (6 bases). V lost 4 bases and J 3 bases, leaving 11 bases between the germline ends. CDR1 is SGHKS, CDR2 YYEKEE, per germline (reference sequence). The CDR3 extends over 13 amino acids. Complete variable domain (other parts from reference TRBV5-5 and TRBJ2-7): DAGVTQSPTHLIKTRGQQVTLRCSPISGHKSVSWYQQVLGQGPQFIFQYYEKEERGRGNFPDRFSARQFPNYSSELNVNALLLGDSALYLCASSLRTVYEQYFGPGTRLTVT.

This clonotype appeared a few times. The chain combines TRBV7-2 with TRBJ1-3; maybe TRBD1 (5 bases). CDR1 and CDR2 (germline): SGHTA, FQGNSA. V lost 8 bases, J lost 8 bases, and 10 bases lay in between. The CDR3 has 11 amino acids. The CDR3 DNA follows: TGTGCCAGCGACAGCAGGGACACCATATATTTT. Translating it yields CASDSRDTIYF. Full variable domain (missing parts from reference TRBV7-2 and TRBJ1-3): GAGVSQSPSNKVTEKGKDVELRCDPISGHTALYWYRQSLGQGLEFLIYFQGNSAPDKSGLPSDRFSAERTGGSVSTLTIQRTQQEDSAVYLCASDSRDTIYFGEGSWLTVV.

This clonotype was detected many times. One end of the junction does not line up with germline, which may come from a read error. The V gene is TRBV6-2 or TRBV6-3, the J gene TRBJ2-5, with 9 bases identical to TRBD2. Germline assignment: CDR1 MNHEY and CDR2 SVGEGT. The CDR3 is made up of 18 amino acids. CDR3 nucleotide sequence: TGTGCCAGCAGTTCCCGACAACCTCTAGCGGGGCCCCAAAAGACCCAGTACTTC. Its translation is CASSSRQPLAGPQKTQYF.

This clonotype occurred a few times. V is TRBV20-1 and J is TRBJ2-6; 8 nucleotides agree with TRBD2. Germline values: CDR1 DFQATT, CDR2 SNEGSKA (reference sequence). V lost 3 bases, J lost 4 bases, and 11 bases stayed unmatched. This CDR3 has 17 amino acids. CDR3 DNA: TGCAGTGCTAGGACCTCTGGCGGGAGGTTCGGGGCCAACGTCCTGACTTTC. Encoded protein: CSARTSGGRFGANVLTF.

This clonotype was picked up many times. The V gene is TRBV12-3 or TRBV12-4, the J gene TRBJ2-7; 8 positions match TRBD1. V was clipped by 11 bases and J by 4 bases; unmatched bases: 13. The CDR3 is 14 residues long. CDR3 in amino acids: CASQPGQGVYEQYF. The CDR3 nucleotides are TGTGCCTCACAACCCGGACAGGGTGTTTACGAGCAGTACTTC.

This clonotype was seen a few times. This CDR3 reads CAFEDGTGYQETQYF. CDR3 sequence (DNA): TGTGCCTTTGAGGACGGGACAGGGTACCAAGAGACCCAGTACTTC. J is TRBJ2-5 and V is TRBV30, with 9 bases lining up with TRBD1. The CDR3 contains 15 residues. V lost 7 bases and J lost 0; bases outside the gene matches: 9. Germline values: CDR1 GTSNPN, CDR2 SVGIG (reference sequence).

This clonotype was seen more than once but under ten times. The V and J genes are TRBV19 and TRBJ2-7, with 13 bases matching TRBD2. Germline loops: CDR1 LNHDA, CDR2 SQIVND (reference sequence). V trimming: 8 bases; J trimming: 6 bases; junction bases outside the gene matches: 4. CDR3 length: 13 residues. In DNA, the CDR3 is TGTGCCAGTGCCTGGACTAGCGGGAGCGAGCAGTACTTC. Translated, it gives CASAWTSGSEQYF.

This clonotype was counted ten times or more. The gene calls are TRBV20-1 and TRBJ1-2; D gene unclear. Germline-derived CDR1 and CDR2 are DFQATT and SNEGSKA (reference sequence). The CDR3 has 14 amino acids. V lost 6 bases and J lost 2, with 16 bases in between. The CDR3 nucleotides read TGCAGTGCGTCCCGGACGGACTCCAACTATGGCTACACCTTC. This sequence encodes CSASRTDSNYGYTF.